This passage covers 27 T cell receptor beta chains from one sample sequenced in a study of blood T cell repertoires in COVID-19. This table comes from immunoSEQ multiplex PCR, and its TCRdb copy is limited to in-frame clones, with some not included. The sample carries roughly 500,000 clones, 88% recorded once. The sample was PBMCs or T cells enriched from blood (not recorded which). The source of these receptors is a woman aged 40-49 years who had recovered from COVID-19.

CDR3 sequence (DNA): TGCGCCAGCACCGATGGACAGGGTGGGGCTTTCTTT. This codes for CASTDGQGGAFF. V usage is TRBV10-1 and J usage is TRBJ1-1; 8 nucleotides line up with TRBD1. The V and J ends lost 7 bases and 11 bases, in that order; junction bases with no gene match: 9. The CDR3 consists of 12 residues. From germline, CDR1 is WNHNN and CDR2 SYGVQD (reference sequence).

V gene TRBV5-1 combines with J gene TRBJ2-7, with D maybe TRBD2 (5 bases). The V gene's germline CDR1 is SGHRS and CDR2 YFSETQ. The CDR3 sequence is 12 residues long. V shed 2 bases and J shed 3 bases, with 6 bases lying between them. The chain's CDR3 is CASSFTSYEQYF. The CDR3, as DNA: TGCGCCAGCAGCTTTACTAGCTACGAGCAGTACTTC.

This chain joins TRBV29-1 and TRBJ1-2; TRBD1 aligns across 7 bases. Germline lookup yields CDR1 SQVTM and CDR2 ANQGSEA. Trimming removed 3 bases from V and 8 bases from J; junction bases left unmatched: 6. The CDR3 has 12 residues. The DNA for the CDR3 is TGCAGCGTTGAGGGCACAGGGGAGGGCTACACCTTC. Its protein is CSVEGTGEGYTF. The full variable domain, rest sourced from reference TRBV29-1 and TRBJ1-2, is SAVISQKPSRDICQRGTSLTIQCQVDSQVTMMFWYRQQPGQSLTLIATANQGSEATYESGFVIDKFPISRPNLTFSTLTVSNMSPEDSSIYLCSVEGTGEGYTFGSGTRLTVV.

This clone was observed a single time. The chain employs TRBV5-6 and TRBJ2-1; D gene uncertain. In germline, CDR1 is SGHDT, CDR2 YYEEEE. V was shortened by 3 bases and J by 7 bases, with 8 bases between the two germline ends. This CDR3 is 12 amino acids long. CDR3 sequence: CASSSVRNEQFF. The DNA of the CDR3 is TGTGCCAGCAGCTCCGTTCGGAATGAGCAGTTCTTC.

The chain is built from TRBV6-1 and TRBJ2-2, with 7 bases lining up with TRBD1. The germline gives CDR1 MNHNS, CDR2 SASEGT. The CDR3 spans 16 residues. Unmatched junction bases numbered 6, after V lost 4 bases and J lost 1 base. The CDR3: CASSGRDSKNTGELFF. CDR3 coding DNA: TGTGCCAGCAGTGGCCGGGACAGCAAGAACACCGGGGAGCTGTTTTTT.

The chain employs TRBV6-2 or TRBV6-3 and TRBJ2-2, with unresolved D. V gave up 2 bases and J gave up 1 base, with 5 bases separating them. The length of the CDR3 is 14 residues. Germline V CDR1 and CDR2: MNHEY, SVGEGT. The CDR3 region is CASSYNWNTGELFF. The CDR3 DNA is TGTGCCAGCAGTTACAACTGGAACACCGGGGAGCTGTTTTTT.

The chain uses TRBV3-1 (or the pseudogene TRBV3-2) and TRBJ2-6; D perhaps matches TRBD1 (5 bases). V lost 1 base, J lost 2 bases, and 18 bases lay in between. The CDR3 is made up of 19 amino acids. Looked up from germline, CDR1 is LGHDT and CDR2 is YNNKEL (reference sequence). The DNA of the CDR3 is TGTGCCAGCAGCCAAGTCGTTGGGGTAAGGACAACTGGGGCCAACGTCCTGACTTTC. It specifies CASSQVVGVRTTGANVLTF.

The V gene is TRBV18, the J gene TRBJ2-7; 7 bases fit TRBD1. The CDR3 has 13 residues. Germline V gene data show CDR1 as KGHSH and CDR2 as LQKENI. V was clipped by 4 bases and J by 4 bases; unmatched bases: 4. The CDR3 sequence: CASSQDRLYEQYF. The DNA for the CDR3 is TGTGCCAGCTCACAGGACAGGTTGTACGAGCAGTACTTC.

J is TRBJ1-2 and V is TRBV14, with 11 nucleotides matching TRBD1. Germline assignment: CDR1 SGHDN and CDR2 FVKESK. J lost 4 bases, V lost 2 bases, and 3 bases had no gene match. This CDR3 has 15 amino acids. The CDR3 spells CASSQRTGGSYGYTF. The CDR3 DNA sequence: TGTGCCAGCAGCCAACGGACAGGGGGCTCCTATGGCTACACCTTC. The full variable domain, in which reference TRBV14 and TRBJ1-2 provide the parts outside the CDR3, is EAGVTQFPSHSVIEKGQTVTLRCDPISGHDNLYWYRRVMGKEIKFLLHFVKESKQDESGMPNNRFLAERTGGTYSTLKVQPAELEDSGVYFCASSQRTGGSYGYTFGSGTRLTVV.

The V gene is TRBV23-1, the J gene TRBJ2-3, with 7 bases identical to TRBD1. TRBV23-1 is an ORF, and what it does is uncertain. V gave up 2 bases and J gave up 3 bases; unmatched junction bases: 8. The CDR3 is made up of 16 amino acids. In nucleotides, the CDR3 is TGCGCCAGCAGTCAAGCAACAGGGGCAGGAACAGATACGCAGTATTTT. Its translation: CASSQATGAGTDTQYF.

The V and J genes are TRBV15 and TRBJ2-1; 7 bases fit TRBD2. The CDR3 is 14 amino acids. Germline values: CDR1 LNHNV, CDR2 YYDKDF (reference sequence). The J segment lost 12 bases and the V segment lost 0 bases, leaving 8 bases of the junction unmatched. CDR3: CATSRDRAGVGQFF. The DNA for the CDR3 is TGTGCCACCAGCAGAGATCGGGCGGGAGTGGGGCAGTTCTTC.

The chain links TRBV9 to TRBJ2-1, with 11 bases lining up with TRBD2. The CDR3 consists of 14 residues. In germline, CDR1 is SGDLS, CDR2 YYNGEE. V dropped 6 bases and J dropped 9; count of bases not matched to a gene: 8. This CDR3 reads CASTGTSGSGEQFF. The DNA for the CDR3 is TGTGCCAGCACCGGGACTAGCGGCTCCGGTGAGCAGTTCTTC. The variable domain in full, completed from reference TRBV9 and TRBJ2-1, reads DSGVTQTPKHLITATGQRVTLRCSPRSGDLSVYWYQQSLDQGLQFLIQYYNGEERAKGNILERFSAQQFPDLHSELNLSSLELGDSALYFCASTGTSGSGEQFFGPGTRLTVL.

The gene calls are TRBV4-3 and TRBJ1-2, with D hard to call. This CDR3 is 14 amino acids long. V shed 2 bases and J shed 3 bases, with 10 bases lying between them. Germline loops: CDR1 LGHNA, CDR2 YSLEER. CDR3 in DNA: TGCGCCAGCAGCCAAAGGGAGAGGGACTATGGCTACACCTTC. This translates into CASSQRERDYGYTF.

The V and J genes are TRBV27 and TRBJ1-1; 7 nucleotides align to TRBD1. CDR1 is MNHEY and CDR2 is SMNVEV in the germline V gene (reference sequence). This CDR3 comprises 14 residues. J gave up 2 bases and V 6 bases, and 6 bases lay outside the gene matches. CDR3 sequence: CASRRTGINTEAFF. The CDR3 bases are TGTGCCAGCAGGAGGACAGGAATAAACACTGAAGCTTTCTTT.

The chain couples TRBV6-1 to TRBJ1-3; tentatively, D is TRBD1 (5 bases). The V end lost 2 bases, the J end lost 0 bases, and 11 bases lay between the germline ends. The CDR3 loop spans 16 amino acids. CDR1 and CDR2 (germline): MNHNS, SASEGT. CDR3 amino acids: CASSEMWGSSGNTIYF. The CDR3 DNA follows: TGTGCCAGCAGTGAAATGTGGGGCAGCTCTGGAAACACCATATATTTT.

This clone was observed a few times. This sequence joins TRBV3-1 (or the pseudogene TRBV3-2) and TRBJ2-2; 8 positions match TRBD2. Germline-derived CDR1 and CDR2 are LGHDT and YNNKEL (reference sequence). The ends lost 7 bases at V and 4 bases at J; junction bases unmatched: 11. The CDR3 has 16 amino acids. The CDR3 DNA sequence: TGTGCCAGCACGTCAATAGCGGGACGTGTCACCGGGGAGCTGTTTTTT. Translation gives CASTSIAGRVTGELFF.

As to this clone: Distinct nucleotide sequences in the sample also encode this CDR3. The genes are TRBV7-2 and TRBJ2-7, with 10 positions matching TRBD2. The V gene end was trimmed by 1 base and the J gene end by 5 bases; junction bases not matched to a gene: 2. The germline CDR1 and CDR2 sequences are SGHTA and FQGNSA. The CDR3 sequence is 14 residues long. The CDR3 loop is CASSLGLAGDEQYF. CDR3 nucleotide sequence: TGTGCCAGCAGCTTAGGGCTAGCGGGAGACGAGCAGTACTTC.

The chain recombines TRBV28 with TRBJ2-1; D is ambiguous. CDR3 length equals 16 residues. Germline V gene sequence: CDR1 MDHEN, CDR2 SYDVKM. Trimming removed 7 bases from V and 2 bases from J, with 18 bases in between. This chain's CDR3 is CASMHPSAPAYNEQFF. The CDR3 bases are TGTGCCAGCATGCACCCCTCAGCGCCTGCCTACAATGAGCAGTTCTTC.

In DNA, the CDR3 is TGTGCCAGCAGTAGTCGAAAAGGCGGTACTAGCGGGAGTACTGTGGATACGCAGTATTTT. It translates to CASSSRKGGTSGSTVDTQYF. The chain couples TRBV6-2 or TRBV6-3 to TRBJ2-3, with 11 bases matching TRBD2. This CDR3 is built from 20 residues. Germline V gene data show CDR1 as MNHEY and CDR2 as SVGEGT. J gave up 6 bases and V 5 bases, and 22 bases lay outside the gene matches.

The genes are TRBV7-9 and TRBJ2-3; perhaps TRBD2 as D (5 bases). V shed 5 bases and J shed 2 bases, with 17 bases lying between them. Germline V gene lookup returns CDR1 SEHNR and CDR2 FQNEAQ (reference sequence). This CDR3 comprises 16 residues. CDR3 loop: CASSLGELGDTDTQYF. Written as DNA, the CDR3 is TGTGCCAGCAGCCTCGGCGAACTGGGAGACACAGATACGCAGTATTTT.

CDR3: CASSSPGGETQYF. In DNA, the CDR3 is TGTGCCAGCAGCTCGCCTGGCGGAGAGACCCAGTACTTC. This chain connects TRBV7-9 to TRBJ2-5; D uncertain. This CDR3 is built from 13 residues. V lost 4 bases and J 4 bases, leaving 10 bases between the germline ends. Germline-derived CDR1 and CDR2 are SEHNR and FQNEAQ (reference sequence).

The gene calls are TRBV30 and TRBJ2-3, with 7 bases fitting TRBD1. The CDR3 runs to 14 residues. Looked up from germline, CDR1 is GTSNPN and CDR2 is SVGIG (reference sequence). V shed 0 bases, J shed 3 bases, and the junction held 3 bases outside the gene matches. The CDR3 DNA reads as TGTGCCTGGAGTGTAGGCAGGGGGACAGATACGCAGTATTTT. It yields the protein CAWSVGRGTDTQYF.

CDR3 DNA sequence: TGTGCCAGCAGCTTCCCAGGGACCTACGAGCAGTACTTC. Residues: CASSFPGTYEQYF. The chain uses TRBV5-8 and TRBJ2-7; a weak D match, TRBD1 (5 bases). Germline V gives CDR1 SGHTS, CDR2 YDEGEE. V was cut by 2 bases and J by 2 bases, with 8 bases left in between. The CDR3 length is 13 residues. The full variable domain, with the rest looked up from reference TRBV5-8 and TRBJ2-7, is EAGVTQSPTHLIKTRGQQATLRCSPISGHTSVYWYQQALGLGLQFLLWYDEGEERNRGNFPPRFSGRQFPNYSSELNVNALELEDSALYLCASSFPGTYEQYFGPGTRLTVT.

The chain recombines TRBV13 with TRBJ1-2; 7 bases agree with TRBD1. Per the germline V gene, CDR1 is PRHDT and CDR2 is FYEKMQ (reference sequence). The CDR3 has 15 residues. Trimming cost V 4 bases and J 3 bases; bases outside gene matches: 8. The CDR3 here is CASSSVRGPDYGYTF. The CDR3, as DNA: TGTGCCAGCAGCTCGGTTAGGGGGCCAGACTATGGCTACACCTTC.

The V call is TRBV6-2 or TRBV6-3, the J call TRBJ2-3; TRBD2 matches at 12 bases. Unmatched junction bases numbered 6, after V lost 5 bases and J lost 6 bases. CDR1 and CDR2 (germline): MNHEY, SVGEGT. The CDR3 sequence is 15 residues long. CDR3 sequence: CASSRLAGEGDTQYF. CDR3 nucleotides: TGTGCCAGCAGTCGACTAGCGGGAGAAGGGGATACGCAGTATTTT.

V usage is TRBV14 and J usage is TRBJ2-2; TRBD1 matches at 8 bases. This CDR3 comprises 15 residues. Germline V gene lookup returns CDR1 SGHDN and CDR2 FVKESK. J was trimmed by 2 bases and V by 4 bases; bases with no gene match: 3. This CDR3 reads CASSRTGRNTGELFF. The DNA of the CDR3 is TGTGCCAGCAGCCGGACAGGGAGAAACACCGGGGAGCTGTTTTTT.

V usage is TRBV5-8 and J usage is TRBJ1-6, with D possibly being TRBD1 (6 bases). Germline CDR1 reads SGHTS; CDR2 reads YDEGEE. The length of the CDR3 is 17 residues. Trimming cost V 4 bases and J 7 bases, with 21 bases left between them. For the CDR3, the DNA is TGTGCCAGCAGCCCGACAGGCCCCGCTGACAGGAATTCACCCCTCCACTTT. It encodes CASSPTGPADRNSPLHF. The variable domain in full, completed from reference TRBV5-8 and TRBJ1-6, reads EAGVTQSPTHLIKTRGQQATLRCSPISGHTSVYWYQQALGLGLQFLLWYDEGEERNRGNFPPRFSGRQFPNYSSELNVNALELEDSALYLCASSPTGPADRNSPLHFGNGTRLTVT.